A single T cell receptor beta chain is shown here with its context. Assay used: immunoSEQ multiplex PCR; TCRdb lists only in-frame clones, some missing. The table includes 280,000 or so clones, around 90% detected once. This specimen comes from a study of blood T cell repertoires in COVID-19. The sequenced material came from PBMCs or T cells enriched from blood (not recorded which). This receptor was taken from a woman under 30 with acute COVID-19.

This CDR3 is CAATLYNEQFF. CDR3 DNA: TGTGCCGCTACCCTTTACAATGAGCAGTTCTTC. V is TRBV6-5 and J is TRBJ2-1; D is uncertain. In germline, CDR1 is MNHEY, CDR2 SVGAGI. The CDR3 loop spans 11 amino acids. V was pared by 11 bases and J by 4 bases, with 9 bases between.